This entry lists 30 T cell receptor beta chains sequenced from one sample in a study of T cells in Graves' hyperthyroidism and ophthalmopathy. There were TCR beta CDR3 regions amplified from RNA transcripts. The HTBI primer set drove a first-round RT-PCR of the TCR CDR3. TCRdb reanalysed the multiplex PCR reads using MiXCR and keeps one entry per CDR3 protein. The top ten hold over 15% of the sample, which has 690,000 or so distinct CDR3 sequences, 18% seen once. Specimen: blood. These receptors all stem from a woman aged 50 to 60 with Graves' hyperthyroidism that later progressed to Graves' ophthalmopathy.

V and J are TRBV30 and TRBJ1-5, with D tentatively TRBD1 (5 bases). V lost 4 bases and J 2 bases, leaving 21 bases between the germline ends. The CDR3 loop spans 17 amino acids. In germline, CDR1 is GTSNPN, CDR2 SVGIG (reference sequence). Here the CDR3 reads CAWNEGQGGVGNQPQHF. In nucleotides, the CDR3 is TGTGCCTGGAACGAAGGGCAGGGTGGGGTCGGCAATCAGCCCCAGCATTTT.

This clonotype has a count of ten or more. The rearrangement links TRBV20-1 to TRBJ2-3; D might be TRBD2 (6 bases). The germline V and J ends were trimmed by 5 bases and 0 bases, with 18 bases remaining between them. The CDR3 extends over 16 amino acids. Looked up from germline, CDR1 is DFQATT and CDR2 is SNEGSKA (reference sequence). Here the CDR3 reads CSAEGTAGPSTDTQYF. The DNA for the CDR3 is TGCAGTGCTGAGGGGACGGCGGGGCCAAGCACAGATACGCAGTATTTT.

The CDR3 is CASSLPTWGQETQYF. CDR3 DNA: TGTGCCAGCAGCTTACCCACCTGGGGTCAGGAGACCCAGTACTTC. V gene TRBV7-8 combines with J gene TRBJ2-5; D is uncertain. Trimming took off 2 bases at V and 5 bases at J, with 15 bases between the two ends. Germline values: CDR1 SGHVS, CDR2 FQNEAQ. There are 15 residues in the CDR3.

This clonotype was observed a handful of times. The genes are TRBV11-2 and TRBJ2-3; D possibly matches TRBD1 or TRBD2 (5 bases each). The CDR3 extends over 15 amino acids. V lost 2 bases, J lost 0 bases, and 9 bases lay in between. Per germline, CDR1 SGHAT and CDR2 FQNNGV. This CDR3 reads CASSLMGVSTDTQYF. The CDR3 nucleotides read TGTGCCAGCAGCTTAATGGGGGTTAGCACAGATACGCAGTATTTT.

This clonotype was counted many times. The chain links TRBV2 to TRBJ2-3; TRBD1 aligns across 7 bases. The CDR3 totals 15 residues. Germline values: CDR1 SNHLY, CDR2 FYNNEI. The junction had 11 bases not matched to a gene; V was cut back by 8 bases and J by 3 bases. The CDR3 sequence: CASVPGQFMTDTQYF. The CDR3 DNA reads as TGTGCCAGCGTACCGGGACAGTTTATGACAGATACGCAGTATTTT.

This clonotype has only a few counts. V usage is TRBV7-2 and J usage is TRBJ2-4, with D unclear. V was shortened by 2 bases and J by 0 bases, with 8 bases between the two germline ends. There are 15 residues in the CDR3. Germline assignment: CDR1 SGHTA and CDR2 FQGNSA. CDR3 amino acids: CASSLSQLAKNIQYF. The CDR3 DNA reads TGTGCCAGCAGCTTAAGCCAACTAGCCAAAAACATTCAGTACTTC.

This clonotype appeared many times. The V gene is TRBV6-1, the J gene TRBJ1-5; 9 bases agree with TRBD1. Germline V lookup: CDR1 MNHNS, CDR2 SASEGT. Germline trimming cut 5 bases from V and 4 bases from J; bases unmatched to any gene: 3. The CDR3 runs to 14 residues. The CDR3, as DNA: TGTGCCAGCAGTATGGGGACAGGGAATCAGCCCCAGCATTTT. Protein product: CASSMGTGNQPQHF.

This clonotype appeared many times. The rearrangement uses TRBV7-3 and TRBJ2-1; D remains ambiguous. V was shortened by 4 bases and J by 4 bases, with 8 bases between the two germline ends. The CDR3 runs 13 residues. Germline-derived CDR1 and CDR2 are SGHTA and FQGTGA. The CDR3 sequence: CASSSGFYNEQFF. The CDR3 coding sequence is TGTGCCAGCAGCTCCGGGTTTTACAATGAGCAGTTCTTC.

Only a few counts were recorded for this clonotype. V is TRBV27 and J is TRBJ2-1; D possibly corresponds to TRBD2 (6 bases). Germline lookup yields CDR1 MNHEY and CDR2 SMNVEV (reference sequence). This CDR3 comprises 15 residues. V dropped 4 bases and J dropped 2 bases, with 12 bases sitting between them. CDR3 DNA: TGTGCCAGCAGTTCTAGCGCCAGAACCTACAATGAGCAGTTCTTC. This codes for CASSSSARTYNEQFF.

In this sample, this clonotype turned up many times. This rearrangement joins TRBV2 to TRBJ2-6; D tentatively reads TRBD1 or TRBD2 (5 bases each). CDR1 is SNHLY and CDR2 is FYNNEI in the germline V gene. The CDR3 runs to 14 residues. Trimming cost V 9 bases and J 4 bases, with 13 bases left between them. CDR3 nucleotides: TGTGCCAGGGGTCGGGGCGGCGGGGCCAACGTCCTGACTTTC. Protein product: CARGRGGGANVLTF. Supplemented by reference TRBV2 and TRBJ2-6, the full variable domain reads EPEVTQTPSHQVTQMGQEVILRCVPISNHLYFYWYRQILGQKVEFLVSFYNNEISEKSEIFDDQFSVERPDGSNFTLKIRSTKLEDSAMYFCARGRGGGANVLTFGAGSRLTVL.

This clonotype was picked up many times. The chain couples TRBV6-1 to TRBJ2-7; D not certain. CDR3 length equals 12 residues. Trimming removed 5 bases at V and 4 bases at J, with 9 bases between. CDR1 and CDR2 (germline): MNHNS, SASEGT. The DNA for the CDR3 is TGTGCCAGCAGTCCCCAGGAGTACGAGCAGTACTTC. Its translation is CASSPQEYEQYF.

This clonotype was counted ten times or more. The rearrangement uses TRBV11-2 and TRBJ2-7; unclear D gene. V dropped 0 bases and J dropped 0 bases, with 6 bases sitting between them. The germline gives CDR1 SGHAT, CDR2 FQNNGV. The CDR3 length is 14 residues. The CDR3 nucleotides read TGTGCCAGCAGCTTAGAACTGGGCTCCTACGAGCAGTACTTC. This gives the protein CASSLELGSYEQYF.

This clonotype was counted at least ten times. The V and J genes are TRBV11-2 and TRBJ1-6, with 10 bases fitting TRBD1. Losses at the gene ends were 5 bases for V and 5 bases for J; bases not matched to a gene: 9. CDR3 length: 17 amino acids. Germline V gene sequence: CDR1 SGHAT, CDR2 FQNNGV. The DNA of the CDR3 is TGTGCCAGCAGCCCACTACCGGGACAGGGGAATAATTCACCCCTCCACTTT. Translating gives CASSPLPGQGNNSPLHF. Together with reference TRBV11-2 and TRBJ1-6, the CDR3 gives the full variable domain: EAGVAQSPRYKIIEKRQSVAFWCNPISGHATLYWYQQILGQGPKLLIQFQNNGVVDDSQLPKDRFSAERLKGVDSTLKIQPAKLEDSAVYLCASSPLPGQGNNSPLHFGNGTRLTVT.

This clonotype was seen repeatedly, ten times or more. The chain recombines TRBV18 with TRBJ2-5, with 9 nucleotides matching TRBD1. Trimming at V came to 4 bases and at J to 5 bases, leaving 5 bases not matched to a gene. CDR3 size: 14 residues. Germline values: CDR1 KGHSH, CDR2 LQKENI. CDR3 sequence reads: CASSRTGGFETQYF. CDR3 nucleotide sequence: TGTGCCAGCTCACGAACAGGGGGCTTCGAGACCCAGTACTTC.

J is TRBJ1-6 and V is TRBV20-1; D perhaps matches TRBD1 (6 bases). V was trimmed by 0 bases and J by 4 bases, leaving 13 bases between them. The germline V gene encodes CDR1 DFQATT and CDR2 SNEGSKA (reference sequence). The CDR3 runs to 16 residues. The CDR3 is CSARDTGGAYNSPLHF. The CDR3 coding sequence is TGCAGTGCTAGAGATACGGGGGGCGCTTATAATTCACCCCTCCACTTT.

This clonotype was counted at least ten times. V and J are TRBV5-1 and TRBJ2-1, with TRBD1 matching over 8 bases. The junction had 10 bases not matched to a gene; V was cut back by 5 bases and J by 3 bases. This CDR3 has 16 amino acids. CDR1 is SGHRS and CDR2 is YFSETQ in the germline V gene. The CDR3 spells CASRDLDRGLYNEQFF. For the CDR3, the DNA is TGCGCCAGCAGGGACCTAGACAGGGGCCTCTACAATGAGCAGTTCTTC.

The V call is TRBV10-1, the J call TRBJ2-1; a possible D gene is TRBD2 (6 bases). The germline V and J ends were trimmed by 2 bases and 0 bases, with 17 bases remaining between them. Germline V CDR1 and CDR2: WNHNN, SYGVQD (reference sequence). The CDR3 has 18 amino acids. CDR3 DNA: TGCGCCAGCAGTGAGATAGGGGCGGCGGGGAGCTCCTACAATGAGCAGTTCTTC. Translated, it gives CASSEIGAAGSSYNEQFF.

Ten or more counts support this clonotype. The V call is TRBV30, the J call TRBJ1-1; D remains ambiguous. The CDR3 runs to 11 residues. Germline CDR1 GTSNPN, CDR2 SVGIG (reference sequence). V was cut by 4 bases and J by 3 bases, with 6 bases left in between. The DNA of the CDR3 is TGTGCCTGGACCGATTACACTGAAGCTTTCTTT. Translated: CAWTDYTEAFF. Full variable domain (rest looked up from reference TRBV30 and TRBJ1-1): SQTIHQWPATLVQPVGSPLSLECTVEGTSNPNLYWYRQAAGRGLQLLFYSVGIGQISSEVPQNLSASRPQDRQFILSSKKLLLSDSGFYLCAWTDYTEAFFGQGTRLTVV.

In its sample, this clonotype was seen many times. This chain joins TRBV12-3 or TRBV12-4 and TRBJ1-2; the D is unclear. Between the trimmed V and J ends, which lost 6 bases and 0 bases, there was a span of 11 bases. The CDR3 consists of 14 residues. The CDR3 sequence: CASRELEANYGYTF. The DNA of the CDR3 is TGTGCCAGCAGGGAATTGGAAGCTAACTATGGCTACACCTTC.

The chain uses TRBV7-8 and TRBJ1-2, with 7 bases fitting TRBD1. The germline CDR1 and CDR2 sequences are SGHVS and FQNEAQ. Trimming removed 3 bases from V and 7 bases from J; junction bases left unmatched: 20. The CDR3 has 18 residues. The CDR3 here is CASSFFNLARGQGLGYTF. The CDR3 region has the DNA TGTGCCAGCAGCTTTTTTAATCTAGCGAGGGGGCAGGGGCTTGGCTACACCTTC.

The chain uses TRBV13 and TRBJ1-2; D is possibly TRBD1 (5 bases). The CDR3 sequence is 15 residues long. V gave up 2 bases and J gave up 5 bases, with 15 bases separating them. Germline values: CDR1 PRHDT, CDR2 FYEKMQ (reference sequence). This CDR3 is CASSLYWGRSYGYTF. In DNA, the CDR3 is TGTGCCAGCAGCTTATATTGGGGCAGGAGTTATGGCTACACCTTC.

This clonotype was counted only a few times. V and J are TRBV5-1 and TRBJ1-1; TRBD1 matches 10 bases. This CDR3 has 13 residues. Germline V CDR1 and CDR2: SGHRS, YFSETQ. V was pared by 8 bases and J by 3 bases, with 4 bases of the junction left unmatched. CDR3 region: CASTGTGDTEAFF. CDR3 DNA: TGCGCCAGTACCGGGACAGGGGACACTGAAGCTTTCTTT.

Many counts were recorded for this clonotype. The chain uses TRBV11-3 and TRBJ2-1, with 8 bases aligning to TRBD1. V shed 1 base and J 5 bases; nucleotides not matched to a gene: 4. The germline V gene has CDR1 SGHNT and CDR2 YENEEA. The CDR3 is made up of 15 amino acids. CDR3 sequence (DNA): TGTGCCAGCAGCTTAGGTGGGGGACAGGACAATGAGCAGTTCTTC. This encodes CASSLGGGQDNEQFF.

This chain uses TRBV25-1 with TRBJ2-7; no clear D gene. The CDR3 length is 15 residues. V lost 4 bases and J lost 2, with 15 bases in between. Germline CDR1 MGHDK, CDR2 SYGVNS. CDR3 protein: CASSVVGSRTYEQYF. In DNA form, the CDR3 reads TGTGCCAGCAGTGTAGTCGGCAGCCGGACCTACGAGCAGTACTTC.

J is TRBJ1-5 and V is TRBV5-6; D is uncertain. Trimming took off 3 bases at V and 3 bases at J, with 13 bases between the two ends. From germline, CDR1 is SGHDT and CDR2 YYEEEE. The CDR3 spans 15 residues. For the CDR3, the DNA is TGTGCCAGCAGCTCCTCAGACGGGCTCAATCAGCCCCAGCATTTT. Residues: CASSSSDGLNQPQHF.

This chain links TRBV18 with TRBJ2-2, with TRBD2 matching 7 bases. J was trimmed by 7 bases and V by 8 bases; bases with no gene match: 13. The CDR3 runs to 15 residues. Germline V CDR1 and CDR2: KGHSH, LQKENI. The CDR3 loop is CASPRRGEEFGELFF. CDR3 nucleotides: TGTGCCAGCCCCCGCCGGGGGGAGGAGTTCGGGGAGCTGTTTTTT.

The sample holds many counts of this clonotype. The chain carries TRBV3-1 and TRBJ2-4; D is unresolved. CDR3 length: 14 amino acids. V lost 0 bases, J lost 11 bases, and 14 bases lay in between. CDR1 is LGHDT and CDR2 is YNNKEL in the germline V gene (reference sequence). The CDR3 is CASSQEHLPGVQYF. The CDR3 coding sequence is TGTGCCAGCAGCCAAGAACACCTACCGGGCGTTCAGTACTTC.

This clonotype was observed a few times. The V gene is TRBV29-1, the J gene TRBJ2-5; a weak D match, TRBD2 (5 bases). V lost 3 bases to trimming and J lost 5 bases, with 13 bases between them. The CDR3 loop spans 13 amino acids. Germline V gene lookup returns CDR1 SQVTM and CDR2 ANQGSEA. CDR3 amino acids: CSVDSGMGETQYF. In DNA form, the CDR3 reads TGCAGCGTTGATTCGGGGATGGGGGAGACCCAGTACTTC.

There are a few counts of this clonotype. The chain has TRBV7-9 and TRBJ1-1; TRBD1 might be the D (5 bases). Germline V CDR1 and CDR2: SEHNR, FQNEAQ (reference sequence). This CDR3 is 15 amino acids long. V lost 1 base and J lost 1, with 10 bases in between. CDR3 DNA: TGTGCCAGCAGCTTAGGGGACTCAAGGAACACTGAAGCTTTCTTT. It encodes CASSLGDSRNTEAFF.

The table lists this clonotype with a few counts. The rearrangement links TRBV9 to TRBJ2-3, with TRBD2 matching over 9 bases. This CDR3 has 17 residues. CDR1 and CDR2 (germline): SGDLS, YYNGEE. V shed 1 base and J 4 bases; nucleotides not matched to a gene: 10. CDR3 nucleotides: TGTGCCAGCAGCGTATCGGCTAGCGGGGCCCCAGCAGATACGCAGTATTTT. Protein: CASSVSASGAPADTQYF.